The TCR beta chain under discussion was sequenced for a study of blood T cell repertoires in COVID-19. Data came from immunoSEQ multiplex PCR; TCRdb stores just in-frame clones and leaves some out. The sample consists of some 40,000 clones, around 90% of them appearing once. CDR1 is LGHDT, CDR2 YNNKEL, per germline (reference sequence). The CDR3 contains 16 residues. V lost 4 bases and J 0 bases, leaving 10 bases between the germline ends. The chain carries TRBV3-1 (or the pseudogene TRBV3-2) and TRBJ2-6; no clear D gene. This receptor was taken from a woman in her 30s in a cohort sampled during active COVID-19. The specimen sequenced was peripheral blood. The CDR3 nucleotides are TGTGCCAGCAGCCGTCAGTTCAGCTCTGGGGCCAACGTCCTGACTTTC. It yields the protein CASSRQFSSGANVLTF.